This is a list of T cell receptor beta chains from one sample in a study of blood T cell repertoires in COVID-19. Repertoires were generated with immunoSEQ multiplex PCR, while TCRdb's copy carries only in-frame clones and drops some. Altogether about 260,000 clones are present, less than 85% being singletons, with the ten largest covering about 4.6%. The sample comprised peripheral blood. Every receptor here comes from a man in his sixties who had recovered from COVID-19. The CDR3 runs from the conserved cysteine through the conserved F or W. The D gene is left open where the match is weak. Not all rows give a size; the values are once, few, many and, for expanded clones, a class.

length: 16; V: TRBV15; D: TRBD1; size: few; J: TRBJ1-5; CDR3: CATSIAGQGRNQPQHF; DNA: TGTGCCACCAGCATTGCGGGACAGGGAAGGAATCAGCCCCAGCATTTT
length: 13; V: TRBV5-6; D: TRBD1; size: -; J: TRBJ1-2; CDR3: CASRLQGDYGYTF; DNA: TGTGCCAGCAGACTTCAGGGGGACTATGGCTACACCTTC
length: 13; V: TRBV12-3/TRBV12-4; D: -; size: -; J: TRBJ1-2; CDR3: CASSLRGGDGYTF; DNA: TGTGCCAGCAGTTTAAGGGGCGGGGATGGCTACACCTTC
length: 15; V: TRBV19; D: TRBD1; size: -; J: TRBJ2-5; CDR3: CASSKMDRAGETQYF; DNA: TGTGCCAGTAGTAAGATGGACAGGGCCGGGGAGACCCAGTACTTC
length: 14; V: TRBV20-1; D: -; size: once; J: TRBJ1-1; CDR3: CSASLDGGVTEAFF; DNA: TGCAGTGCTAGTTTGGACGGAGGTGTGACTGAAGCTTTCTTT
length: 15; V: TRBV10-3; D: TRBD1; size: once; J: TRBJ1-1; CDR3: CAISETSQGAGGAFF; DNA: TGTGCCATCAGTGAGACATCACAGGGGGCGGGGGGAGCTTTCTTT
length: 15; V: TRBV5-6; D: -; size: -; J: TRBJ1-4; CDR3: CASSSVHLTNEKLFF; DNA: TGTGCCAGCAGCTCCGTTCACTTAACTAATGAAAAACTGTTTTTT
length: 19; V: TRBV3-1/TRBV3-2; D: -; size: -; J: TRBJ2-2; CDR3: CASSYKRRGGGRYTGELFF; DNA: TGTGCCAGCAGCTATAAAAGGCGCGGGGGCGGGAGATACACCGGGGAGCTGTTTTTT
length: 12; V: TRBV6-5; D: TRBD2; size: -; J: TRBJ2-2; CDR3: CASTRGAGELFF; DNA: TGTGCCTCAACTCGGGGGGCCGGGGAGCTGTTTTTT
length: 11; V: TRBV30; D: -; size: -; J: TRBJ2-7; CDR3: CAWSPNYEQYF; DNA: TGTGCCTGGAGTCCAAACTACGAGCAGTACTTC
length: 13; V: TRBV30; D: -; size: -; J: TRBJ1-4; CDR3: CACNRRTKEKLFF; DNA: TGTGCCTGTAACAGGCGAACCAAGGAAAAACTGTTTTTT
length: 14; V: TRBV28; D: TRBD1; size: -; J: TRBJ1-1; CDR3: CASSLRQGGAEAFF; DNA: TGTGCCAGCAGTTTAAGACAGGGTGGCGCTGAAGCTTTCTTT
length: 15; V: TRBV5-5; D: TRBD1; size: -; J: TRBJ2-5; CDR3: CASSALTGGGSSQYF; DNA: TGTGCCAGCAGCGCCCTGACAGGGGGCGGATCGTCCCAGTACTTC
length: 15; V: TRBV7-9; D: -; size: -; J: TRBJ2-3; CDR3: CASSPSGRGSDTQYF; DNA: TGTGCCAGCAGCCCCTCGGGGAGGGGGTCAGATACGCAGTATTTT
length: 16; V: TRBV5-6; D: TRBD2; size: -; J: TRBJ2-1; CDR3: CASSLKPRLAADEQFF; DNA: TGTGCCAGCAGCTTGAAACCTCGACTAGCCGCGGACGAGCAGTTCTTC
length: 16; V: TRBV30; D: TRBD1; size: -; J: TRBJ1-5; CDR3: CAWSRAGTGGHQPQHF; DNA: TGTGCCTGGAGCCGGGCCGGGACAGGGGGCCATCAGCCCCAGCATTTT
length: 15; V: TRBV11-3; D: TRBD1; size: -; J: TRBJ2-3; CDR3: CASSSGQGSTDTQYF; DNA: TGTGCCAGCAGCTCTGGACAGGGCAGCACAGATACGCAGTATTTT
length: 16; V: TRBV18; D: -; size: -; J: TRBJ2-1; CDR3: CASSPGARVSYNEQFF; DNA: TGTGCCAGCTCACCAGGAGCCAGGGTGTCCTACAATGAGCAGTTCTTC
length: 17; V: TRBV7-6; D: TRBD2; size: -; J: TRBJ2-3; CDR3: CASSLLASGRGVDTQYF; DNA: TGTGCCAGCAGCTTGCTGGCTAGCGGGAGAGGGGTAGATACGCAGTATTTT
length: 15; V: TRBV5-1; D: TRBD1; size: -; J: TRBJ2-3; CDR3: CASSLVQGLRDTQYF; DNA: TGCGCCAGCAGCTTGGTACAGGGGCTGAGGGATACGCAGTATTTT
length: 15; V: TRBV28; D: -; size: -; J: TRBJ1-5; CDR3: CASSFGGTGNQPQHF; DNA: TGTGCCAGCAGTTTCGGGGGTACTGGCAATCAGCCCCAGCATTTT
length: 15; V: TRBV27; D: TRBD1; size: -; J: TRBJ1-4; CDR3: CASSSADRLIEKLFF; DNA: TGTGCCAGCAGTTCAGCGGACAGGTTAATTGAAAAACTGTTTTTT
length: 13; V: TRBV7-7; D: -; size: -; J: TRBJ1-1; CDR3: CASSLDRNTEAFF; DNA: TGTGCTAGCAGCCTAGACAGAAACACTGAAGCTTTCTTT
length: 15; V: TRBV7-2; D: -; size: -; J: TRBJ1-2; CDR3: CASSLDIFQSYGYTF; DNA: TGTGCCAGCAGCCTTGACATATTTCAGTCCTATGGCTACACCTTC
length: 15; V: TRBV11-2; D: -; size: -; J: TRBJ2-1; CDR3: CASSLVRAGLVREFF; DNA: TGTGCCAGCAGCTTAGTCCGGGCGGGGCTCGTTAGAGAGTTCTTC
length: 16; V: TRBV4-2; D: TRBD2; size: -; J: TRBJ2-1; CDR3: CASSQEGGLGIFEQFF; DNA: TGTGCCAGCAGCCAGGAGGGGGGACTAGGAATATTTGAGCAGTTCTTC
length: 12; V: TRBV29-1; D: -; size: many; J: TRBJ1-5; CDR3: CSVEDEEGPQHF; DNA: TGCAGCGTTGAAGATGAGGAGGGCCCCCAGCATTTT
length: 11; V: TRBV29-1; D: TRBD2; size: -; J: TRBJ2-7; CDR3: CSVGLADEQYF; DNA: TGCAGCGTTGGACTAGCCGACGAGCAGTACTTC
length: 15; V: TRBV3-1/TRBV3-2; D: -; size: -; J: TRBJ2-7; CDR3: CASSQSDRLGYEQYF; DNA: TGTGCCAGCAGCCAGAGTGACAGGCTCGGCTACGAGCAGTACTTC
length: 16; V: TRBV25-1; D: -; size: once; J: TRBJ2-5; CDR3: CASSVPGRGYQETQYF; DNA: TGTGCCAGCAGTGTCCCGGGACGGGGGTACCAAGAGACCCAGTACTTC
length: 11; V: TRBV20-1; D: -; size: -; J: TRBJ1-2; CDR3: CSGAGGAGYTF; DNA: TGCAGTGGGGCGGGGGGTGCTGGCTACACCTTC
length: 17; V: TRBV7-9; D: TRBD2; size: -; J: TRBJ2-1; CDR3: CASSLGGGGGNYNEQFF; DNA: TGTGCCAGCAGCTTAGGGGGTGGCGGGGGGAACTACAATGAGCAGTTCTTC
length: 15; V: TRBV28; D: -; size: -; J: TRBJ1-1; CDR3: CASSFGVGRGTEAFF; DNA: TGTGCCAGCAGTTTCGGTGTAGGGAGGGGCACTGAAGCTTTCTTT
length: 13; V: TRBV7-2; D: TRBD2; size: -; J: TRBJ2-1; CDR3: CASSSRTSGEQFF; DNA: TGTGCCAGCAGCTCGAGGACTAGCGGAGAGCAGTTCTTC
length: 17; V: TRBV5-5; D: TRBD2; size: -; J: TRBJ2-1; CDR3: CASSRTPGLAGSNEQFF; DNA: TGTGCCAGCAGCCGGACCCCTGGACTAGCGGGAAGCAATGAGCAGTTCTTC
length: 15; V: TRBV3-1/TRBV3-2; D: TRBD1; size: -; J: TRBJ1-1; CDR3: CASSHGDRAHTEAFF; DNA: TGTGCCAGCAGCCATGGGGACAGGGCGCACACTGAAGCTTTCTTT
length: 13; V: TRBV29-1; D: TRBD1; size: -; J: TRBJ1-1; CDR3: CSTDRVRDTEAFF; DNA: TGCAGCACGGACAGGGTTCGGGACACTGAAGCTTTCTTT
length: 13; V: TRBV11-2; D: -; size: -; J: TRBJ2-3; CDR3: CASSLVLGATQYF; DNA: TGTGCCAGCAGCTTAGTCTTAGGAGCGACGCAGTATTTT
length: 13; V: TRBV18; D: -; size: -; J: TRBJ1-4; CDR3: CASSRSGDEKLFF; DNA: TGTGCCAGCTCAAGGTCAGGGGATGAAAAACTGTTTTTT
length: 16; V: TRBV9; D: -; size: -; J: TRBJ1-3; CDR3: CASSGRRGSSGNTIYF; DNA: TGTGCCAGCAGCGGGCGGCGGGGGAGCTCTGGAAACACCATATATTTT